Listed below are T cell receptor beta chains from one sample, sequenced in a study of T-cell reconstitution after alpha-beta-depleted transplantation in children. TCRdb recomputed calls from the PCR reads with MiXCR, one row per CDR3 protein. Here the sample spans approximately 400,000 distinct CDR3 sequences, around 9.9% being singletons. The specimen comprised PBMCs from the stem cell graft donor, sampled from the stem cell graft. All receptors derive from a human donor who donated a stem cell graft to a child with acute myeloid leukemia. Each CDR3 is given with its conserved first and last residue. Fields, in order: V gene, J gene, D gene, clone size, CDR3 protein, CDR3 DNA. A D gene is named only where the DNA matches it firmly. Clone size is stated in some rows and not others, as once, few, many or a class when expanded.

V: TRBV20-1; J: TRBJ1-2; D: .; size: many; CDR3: CSALREGGYTF; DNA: TGCAGTGCCCTAAGGGAGGGCGGCTACACCTTC
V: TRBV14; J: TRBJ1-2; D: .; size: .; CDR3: CASSQEQSYGYTF; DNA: TGTGCCAGCAGCCAAGAGCAGAGCTATGGCTACACCTTC
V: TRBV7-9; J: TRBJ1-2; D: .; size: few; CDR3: CASTPIGNNYGYTF; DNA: TGTGCCAGCACCCCCATTGGAAATAACTATGGCTACACCTTC
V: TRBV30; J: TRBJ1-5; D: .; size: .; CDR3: CAWGTAFAQPQHF; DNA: TGTGCCTGGGGGACGGCCTTCGCCCAGCCCCAGCATTTT
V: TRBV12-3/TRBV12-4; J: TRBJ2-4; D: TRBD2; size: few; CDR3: CASSPPGLAGVGKNIQYF; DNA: TGTGCCAGCAGTCCTCCGGGACTAGCGGGAGTTGGCAAAAACATTCAGTACTTC
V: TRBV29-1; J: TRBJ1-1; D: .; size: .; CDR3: CSAVSAMNTEAFF; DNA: TGCAGCGCTGTATCTGCCATGAACACTGAAGCTTTCTTT
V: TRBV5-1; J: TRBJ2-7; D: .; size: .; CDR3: CASSLGASASSYEQYF; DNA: TGCGCCAGCAGCTTGGGGGCTAGCGCAAGCTCCTACGAGCAGTACTTC
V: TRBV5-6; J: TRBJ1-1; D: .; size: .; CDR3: CASSLGTFVVAEAFF; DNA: TGTGCCAGCAGCTTAGGGACGTTTGTAGTGGCTGAAGCTTTCTTT
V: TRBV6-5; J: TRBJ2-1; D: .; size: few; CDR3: CASSYAGIGQFF; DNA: TGTGCCAGCAGTTACGCCGGGATTGGGCAGTTCTTC
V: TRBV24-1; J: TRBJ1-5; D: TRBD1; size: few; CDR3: CATSQGVRNQPQHF; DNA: TGTGCCACCTCTCAGGGGGTACGGAATCAGCCCCAGCATTTT
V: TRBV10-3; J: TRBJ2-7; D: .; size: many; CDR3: CAISGVGQRTYEQYF; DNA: TGTGCCATCAGTGGGGTAGGACAGAGAACCTACGAGCAGTACTTC
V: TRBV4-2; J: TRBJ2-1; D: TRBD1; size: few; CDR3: CASSQDNYRDRGHNEQFF; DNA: TGTGCCAGCAGCCAAGATAATTATCGGGACAGGGGGCACAATGAGCAGTTCTTC
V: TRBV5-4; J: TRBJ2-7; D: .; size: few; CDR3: CASSLVPVYEQYF; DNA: TGTGCCAGCAGCTTGGTTCCCGTCTACGAGCAGTACTTC
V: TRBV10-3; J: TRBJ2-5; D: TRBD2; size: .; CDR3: CAIRASTSPETQYF; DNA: TGTGCCATCAGGGCCTCGACTAGCCCCGAGACCCAGTACTTC
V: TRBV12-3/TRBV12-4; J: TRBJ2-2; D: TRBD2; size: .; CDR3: CASTLGLAANTGELFF; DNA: TGTGCCAGCACTCTTGGGCTAGCGGCGAACACCGGGGAGCTGTTTTTT
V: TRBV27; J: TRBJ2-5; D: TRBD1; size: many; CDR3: CASSLLGTGREETQYF; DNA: TGTGCCAGCAGTTTGTTAGGGACAGGGAGAGAGGAGACCCAGTACTTC
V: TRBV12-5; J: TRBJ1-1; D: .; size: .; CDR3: CASGLPHPRGTPNTEAFF; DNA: TGTGCTAGTGGTTTGCCACACCCCCGGGGGACACCGAACACTGAAGCTTTCTTT
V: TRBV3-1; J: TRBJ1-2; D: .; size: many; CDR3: CASSQDPGRSYGYTF; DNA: TGTGCCAGCAGCCAAGATCCAGGGAGAAGCTATGGCTACACCTTC
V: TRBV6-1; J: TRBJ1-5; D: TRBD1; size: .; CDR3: CASSALTGGGQPQHF; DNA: TGTGCCAGCAGTGCACTGACAGGGGGTGGTCAGCCCCAGCATTTT
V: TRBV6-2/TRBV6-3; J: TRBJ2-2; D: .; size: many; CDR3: CASSPTGEAGELFF; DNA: TGTGCCAGCAGCCCGACCGGAGAGGCCGGGGAGCTGTTTTTT
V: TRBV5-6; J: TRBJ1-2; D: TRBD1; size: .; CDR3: CASSSRQGHGYTF; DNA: TGTGCCAGCAGCTCGCGACAGGGTCATGGCTACACCTTC
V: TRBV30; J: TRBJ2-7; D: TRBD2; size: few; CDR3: CAWRGLRNYEQYF; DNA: TGTGCCTGGAGGGGACTAAGAAACTACGAGCAGTACTTC
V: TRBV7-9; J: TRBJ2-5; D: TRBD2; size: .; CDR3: CASSQIAGAPLRTQYF; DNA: TGTGCCAGCAGCCAAATAGCGGGGGCCCCCCTTCGTACCCAGTACTTC
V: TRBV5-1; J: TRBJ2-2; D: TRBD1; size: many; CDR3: CASSLHGTGGTGELFF; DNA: TGCGCCAGCAGCCTGCATGGGACAGGGGGCACCGGGGAGCTGTTTTTT
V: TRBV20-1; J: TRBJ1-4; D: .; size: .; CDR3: CSVKGTRRDEKLFF; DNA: TGCAGTGTCAAAGGGACCCGAAGAGATGAAAAACTGTTTTTT
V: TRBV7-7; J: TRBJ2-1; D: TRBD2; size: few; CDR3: CASSLGTNDEQFF; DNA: TGTGCTAGCAGCTTAGGGACTAACGATGAGCAGTTCTTC
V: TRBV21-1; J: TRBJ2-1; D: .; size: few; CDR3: CASSTPGLAGAYNEQFF; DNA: TGTGCCAGCAGCACTCCGGGACTAGCGGGAGCTTACAATGAGCAGTTCTTC
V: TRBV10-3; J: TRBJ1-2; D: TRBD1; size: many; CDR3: CAIRTGVGSYGYTF; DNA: TGTGCCATCAGGACAGGGGTCGGTAGCTATGGCTACACCTTC
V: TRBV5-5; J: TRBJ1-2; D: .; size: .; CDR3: CASSPPTGFNYGYTF; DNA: TGTGCCAGCAGCCCGCCGACAGGTTTCAACTATGGCTACACCTTC
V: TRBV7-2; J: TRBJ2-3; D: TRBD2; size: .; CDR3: CASSLDGRAADTQYF; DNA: TGTGCCAGCAGCTTAGACGGGAGGGCGGCAGATACGCAGTATTTT
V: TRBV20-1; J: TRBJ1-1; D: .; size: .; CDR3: CSGDDTLNTEAFF; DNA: TGCAGTGGCGACGACACTCTGAACACTGAAGCTTTCTTT
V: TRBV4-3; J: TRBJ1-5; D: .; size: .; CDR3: CASSQDWQANQPQHF; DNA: TGCGCCAGCAGCCAAGATTGGCAGGCCAATCAGCCCCAGCATTTT
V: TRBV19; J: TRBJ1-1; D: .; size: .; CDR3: CASTPFGQSPEAFF; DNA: TGTGCCAGTACCCCCTTCGGGCAGAGCCCTGAAGCTTTCTTT
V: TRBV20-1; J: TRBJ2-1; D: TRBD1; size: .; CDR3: CSATVDRGQVINEQFF; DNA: TGCAGTGCTACCGTCGACCGGGGACAGGTAATTAATGAGCAGTTCTTC
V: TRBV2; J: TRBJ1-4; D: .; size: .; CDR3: CASSSGRLSASEKLFF; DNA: TGTGCCAGCAGTTCGGGACGTTTATCCGCAAGCGAAAAACTGTTTTTT
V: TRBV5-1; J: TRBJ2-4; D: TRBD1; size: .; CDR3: CASSSGTGEENIQYF; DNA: TGCGCCAGCAGCAGCGGGACAGGGGAAGAAAACATTCAGTACTTC
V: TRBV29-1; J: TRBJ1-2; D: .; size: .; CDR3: CSVARDFNYGYTF; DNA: TGCAGCGTTGCCAGGGATTTTAACTATGGCTACACCTTC
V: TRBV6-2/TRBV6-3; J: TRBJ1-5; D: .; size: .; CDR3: CASSYEPPGYQPQHF; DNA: TGTGCCAGCAGTTACGAACCCCCGGGTTATCAGCCCCAGCATTTT
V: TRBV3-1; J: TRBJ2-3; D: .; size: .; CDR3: CASSQRLDSDTQYF; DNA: TGTGCCAGCAGCCAAAGACTAGACTCAGATACGCAGTATTTT
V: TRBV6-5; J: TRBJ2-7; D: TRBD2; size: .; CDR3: CASSYSAAGGREQYF; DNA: TGTGCCAGCAGTTACTCCGCGGCGGGAGGGAGGGAGCAGTACTTC
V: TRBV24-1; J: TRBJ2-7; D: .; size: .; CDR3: CATSGVGGEQYF; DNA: TGTGCCACCAGTGGGGTCGGAGGGGAGCAGTACTTC
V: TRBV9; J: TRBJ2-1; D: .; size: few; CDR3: CASSVEVADTYNEQFF; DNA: TGTGCCAGCAGCGTAGAGGTAGCGGATACCTACAATGAGCAGTTCTTC
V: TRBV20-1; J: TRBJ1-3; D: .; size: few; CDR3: CSARDLGDGNTIYF; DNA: TGCAGTGCTAGAGATTTGGGGGACGGAAACACCATATATTTT
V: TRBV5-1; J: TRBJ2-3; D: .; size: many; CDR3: CASSYLGTDTQYF; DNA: TGCGCCAGCAGCTACCTCGGCACAGATACGCAGTATTTT
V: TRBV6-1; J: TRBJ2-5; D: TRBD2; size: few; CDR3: CASSPYQLALGQETQYF; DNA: TGTGCCAGCAGTCCGTACCAACTAGCGTTGGGACAAGAGACCCAGTACTTC
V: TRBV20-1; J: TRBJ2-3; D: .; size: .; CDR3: CSARDQRRGALTDTQYF; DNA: TGCAGTGCTAGAGATCAGCGGCGGGGCGCCCTCACAGATACGCAGTATTTT
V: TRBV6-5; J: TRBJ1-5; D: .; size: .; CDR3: CASSLQEYSNQPQHF; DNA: TGTGCCAGCAGTTTACAGGAATATAGCAATCAGCCCCAGCATTTT
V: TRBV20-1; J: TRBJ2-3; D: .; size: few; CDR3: CSAGGSGLSTDTQYF; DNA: TGCAGTGCTGGGGGATCGGGACTCTCCACAGATACGCAGTATTTT
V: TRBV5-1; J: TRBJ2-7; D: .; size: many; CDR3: CASSPSVGGHEQYF; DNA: TGCGCCAGCTCGCCATCGGTGGGTGGCCACGAGCAGTACTTC
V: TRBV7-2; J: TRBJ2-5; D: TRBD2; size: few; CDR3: CASSPYGLAGPETQYF; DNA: TGTGCCAGCAGCCCCTACGGACTAGCGGGGCCAGAGACCCAGTACTTC
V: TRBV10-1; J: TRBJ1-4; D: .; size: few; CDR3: CASQGPLMKNCFF; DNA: .
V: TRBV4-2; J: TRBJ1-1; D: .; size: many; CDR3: CASSQVSMLNTEAFF; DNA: TGTGCCAGCAGCCAAGTTTCCATGTTGAACACTGAAGCTTTCTTT
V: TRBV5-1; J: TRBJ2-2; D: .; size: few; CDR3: CASTLQGPTGELFF; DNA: TGCGCCAGCACCCTACAGGGACCCACCGGGGAGCTGTTTTTT
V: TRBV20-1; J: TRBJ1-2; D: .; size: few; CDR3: CSATETGTYYGYTF; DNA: TGCAGTGCTACGGAAACGGGGACCTATTATGGCTACACCTTC
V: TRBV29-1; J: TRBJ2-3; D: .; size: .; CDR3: CSVGHSSGTQYF; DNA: TGCAGCGTTGGCCATTCCTCGGGTACGCAGTATTTT
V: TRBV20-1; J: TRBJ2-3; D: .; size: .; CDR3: CSARDPWGPSTDTQYF; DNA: TGCAGTGCTAGAGATCCCTGGGGGCCTAGCACAGATACGCAGTATTTT
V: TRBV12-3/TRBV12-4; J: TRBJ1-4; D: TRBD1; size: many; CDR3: CASGPGTDNEKLFF; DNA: TGTGCCAGCGGGCCCGGGACAGATAATGAAAAACTGTTTTTT
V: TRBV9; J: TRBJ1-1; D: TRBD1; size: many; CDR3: CASSVGTGPNTEAFF; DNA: TGTGCCAGCAGCGTAGGGACAGGGCCGAACACTGAAGCTTTCTTT